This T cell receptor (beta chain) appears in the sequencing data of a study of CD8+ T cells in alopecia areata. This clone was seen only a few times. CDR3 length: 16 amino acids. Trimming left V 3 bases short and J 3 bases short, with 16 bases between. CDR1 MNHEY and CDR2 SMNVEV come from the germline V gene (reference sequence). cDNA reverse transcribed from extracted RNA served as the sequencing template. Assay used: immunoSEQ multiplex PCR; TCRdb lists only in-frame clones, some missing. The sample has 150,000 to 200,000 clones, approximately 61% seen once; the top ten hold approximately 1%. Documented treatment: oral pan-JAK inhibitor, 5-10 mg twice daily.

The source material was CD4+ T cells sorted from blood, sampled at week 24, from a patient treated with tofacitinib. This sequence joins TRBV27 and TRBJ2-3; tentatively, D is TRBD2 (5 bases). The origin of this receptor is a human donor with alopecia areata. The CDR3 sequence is CASSFLARGATDTQYF. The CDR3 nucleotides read TGTGCCAGCAGTTTCCTGGCTCGGGGTGCGACAGATACGCAGTATTTT.